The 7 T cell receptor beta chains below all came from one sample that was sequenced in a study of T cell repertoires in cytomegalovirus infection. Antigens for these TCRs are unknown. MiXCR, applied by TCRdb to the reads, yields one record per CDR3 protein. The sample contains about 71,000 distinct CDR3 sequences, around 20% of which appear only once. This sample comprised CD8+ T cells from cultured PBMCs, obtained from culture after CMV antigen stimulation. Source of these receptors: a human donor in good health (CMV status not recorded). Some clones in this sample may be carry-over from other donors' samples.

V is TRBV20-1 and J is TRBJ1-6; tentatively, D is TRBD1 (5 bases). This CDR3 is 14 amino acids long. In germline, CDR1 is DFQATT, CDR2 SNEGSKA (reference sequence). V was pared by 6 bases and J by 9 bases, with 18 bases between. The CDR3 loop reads CSAAKGREVSPLHF. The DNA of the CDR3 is TGCAGTGCCGCCAAGGGCAGGGAGGTTTCACCCCTCCACTTT.

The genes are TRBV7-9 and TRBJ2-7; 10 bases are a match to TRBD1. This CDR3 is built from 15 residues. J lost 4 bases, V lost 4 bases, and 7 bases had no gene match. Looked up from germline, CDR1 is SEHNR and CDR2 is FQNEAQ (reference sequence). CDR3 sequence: CASSSPGQGMYEQYF. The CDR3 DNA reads TGTGCCAGCAGCTCGCCGGGACAGGGGATGTACGAGCAGTACTTC.

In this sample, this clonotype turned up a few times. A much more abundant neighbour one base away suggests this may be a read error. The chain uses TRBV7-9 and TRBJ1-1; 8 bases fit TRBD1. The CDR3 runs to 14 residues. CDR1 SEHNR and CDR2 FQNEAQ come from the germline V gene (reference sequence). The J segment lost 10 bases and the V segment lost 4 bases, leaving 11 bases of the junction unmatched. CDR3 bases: TGTGCCAGCAGCTCCCCTGGACAGGGAAGTGGAGCTTTCTTT. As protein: CASSSPGQGSGAFF.

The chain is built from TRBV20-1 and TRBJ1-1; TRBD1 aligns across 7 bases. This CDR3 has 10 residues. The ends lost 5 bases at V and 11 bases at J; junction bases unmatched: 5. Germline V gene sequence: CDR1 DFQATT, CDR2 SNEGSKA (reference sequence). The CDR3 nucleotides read TGCAGTGCTGGCCAGGGGGAGGCTTTCTTT. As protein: CSAGQGEAFF.

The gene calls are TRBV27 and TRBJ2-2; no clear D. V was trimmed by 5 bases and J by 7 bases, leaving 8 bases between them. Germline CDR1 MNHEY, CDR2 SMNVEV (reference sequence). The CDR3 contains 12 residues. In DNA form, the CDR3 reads TGTGCCAGCAGTATACTTGACGGGGAGCTGTTTTTT. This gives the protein CASSILDGELFF.

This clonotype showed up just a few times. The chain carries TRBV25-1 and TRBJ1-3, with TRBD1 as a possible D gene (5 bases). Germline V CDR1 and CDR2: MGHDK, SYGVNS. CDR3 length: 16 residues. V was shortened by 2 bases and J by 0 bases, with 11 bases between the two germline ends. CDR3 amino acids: CASSEGTEFSGNTIYF. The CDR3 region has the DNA TGTGCCAGCAGTGAAGGGACGGAATTCTCTGGAAACACCATATATTTT.

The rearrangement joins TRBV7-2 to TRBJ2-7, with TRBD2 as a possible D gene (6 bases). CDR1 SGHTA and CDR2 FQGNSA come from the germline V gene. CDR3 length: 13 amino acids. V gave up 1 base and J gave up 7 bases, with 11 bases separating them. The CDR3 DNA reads TGTGCCAGCAGCTTAGGAAACGCGGGGGAGCAGTACTTC. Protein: CASSLGNAGEQYF.